The 28 T cell receptor beta chains below come from one sample, sequenced in a study of regulatory T cells in long-lasting Graves disease. CDR3 regions were amplified by Arm-PCR using iRepertoire HTBI primers to build TCR beta libraries. TCRdb recomputed calls from the multiplex PCR reads with MiXCR, one row per CDR3 protein. The profile shows 350,000 to 400,000 distinct CDR3 sequences, around 15% of them singletons. Time point denoted: newly diagnosed GD, antithyroid drugs for less than 3 months. There was RNA extracted from PBMCs, and the TCR library was made from it. The same sample was also used in a study of T cells in Graves' hyperthyroidism and ophthalmopathy.

Sequencing used peripheral blood mononuclear cells (PBMCs), obtained at new diagnosis, from a patient treated with antithyroid drugs. These receptors were taken from a woman younger than 30 with Graves disease.

This rearrangement joins TRBV14 to TRBJ1-5, with TRBD1 matching over 7 bases. V shed 8 bases, J shed 2 bases, and the junction held 6 bases outside the gene matches. This CDR3 has 14 residues. In germline, CDR1 is SGHDN, CDR2 FVKESK. Here the CDR3 DNA reads TGTGCCAGCGTCAGGGGGGCCGGCAATCAGCCCCAGCATTTT. It encodes CASVRGAGNQPQHF.

This clonotype occurred many times. The gene calls are TRBV30 and TRBJ1-1; D ambiguous. CDR1 GTSNPN and CDR2 SVGIG come from the germline V gene (reference sequence). The CDR3 has 12 amino acids. The V end lost 2 bases, the J end lost 3 bases, and 7 bases lay between the germline ends. CDR3 in DNA: TGTGCCTGGAGTAGAGCTTACACTGAAGCTTTCTTT. As protein: CAWSRAYTEAFF.

This clonotype has ten or more counts. V is TRBV9 and J is TRBJ2-1; 10 bases map to TRBD1. The ends lost 6 bases at V and 5 bases at J; junction bases unmatched: 14. There are 17 residues in the CDR3. Per germline, CDR1 SGDLS and CDR2 YYNGEE. The CDR3: CASTPERTGGLNNEQFF. Written as DNA, the CDR3 is TGTGCCAGCACCCCGGAGAGGACAGGGGGTTTGAACAATGAGCAGTTCTTC.

This clonotype came up many times. This chain uses TRBV5-1 with TRBJ1-1, with 7 bases lining up with TRBD1. CDR1 SGHRS and CDR2 YFSETQ come from the germline V gene. The CDR3 consists of 16 residues. J gave up 3 bases and V 1 base, and 9 bases lay outside the gene matches. In nucleotides, the CDR3 is TGCGCCAGCAGCTTGAGGGGGCAGGGATCGGACACTGAAGCTTTCTTT. Its translation: CASSLRGQGSDTEAFF.

There are a few counts of this clonotype. J is TRBJ2-6 and V is TRBV13; D is undetermined. The germline V gene encodes CDR1 PRHDT and CDR2 FYEKMQ (reference sequence). The CDR3 is 15 residues long. Deletions cut 5 bases from V and 0 bases from J, with 8 bases between. DNA for the CDR3: TGTGCCAGCAGCCCCCAGTACTCTGGGGCCAACGTCCTGACTTTC. Translating it yields CASSPQYSGANVLTF.

In this sample, this clonotype turned up many times. The rearrangement joins TRBV6-2 or TRBV6-3 to TRBJ2-3, with 12 bases lining up with TRBD2. The trim removed 2 bases at V and 1 base at J, leaving 10 bases unmatched. This CDR3 is built from 19 residues. The germline V gene has CDR1 MNHEY and CDR2 SVGEGT. The DNA of the CDR3 is TGTGCCAGCAGTTACGCCCCGGGACTAGCGGGCCTTCGCACAGATACGCAGTATTTT. This sequence encodes CASSYAPGLAGLRTDTQYF.

This clonotype showed up just a few times. This chain connects TRBV18 to TRBJ2-3; D perhaps matches TRBD1 (5 bases). Germline CDR1 KGHSH, CDR2 LQKENI. This CDR3 contains 15 residues. Trimming shortened V by 3 bases and J by 1 base, and 11 bases separated the two germline ends. The CDR3 region has the DNA TGTGCCAGCTCACCCCTTGGCAGGGGCACAGATACGCAGTATTTT. As protein: CASSPLGRGTDTQYF.

This clonotype was observed at least ten times. The rearrangement uses TRBV20-1 and TRBJ2-1; the match to TRBD2 covers 9 bases. This CDR3 has 15 amino acids. V lost 3 bases to trimming and J lost 9 bases; unmatched junction nucleotides: 12. Germline V lookup: CDR1 DFQATT, CDR2 SNEGSKA (reference sequence). The DNA for the CDR3 is TGCAGTGCTAGTCTATGGCGGGGGGGCCTCCCTGAGCAGTTCTTC. Translating gives CSASLWRGGLPEQFF.

This clonotype has just a few counts. V is TRBV29-1 and J is TRBJ2-7, with 7 positions matching TRBD1. The CDR3 sequence is 12 residues long. Germline-derived CDR1 and CDR2 are SQVTM and ANQGSEA. After removal of 7 bases from V and 1 base from J, the junction contained 4 bases not matched to a gene. CDR3 loop: CSAGQASYEQYF. The CDR3 region has the DNA TGCAGCGCCGGACAGGCATCCTACGAGCAGTACTTC.

The gene calls are TRBV29-1 and TRBJ1-4; D uncertain. Trimming took 2 bases from V and 7 from J, leaving 14 bases between them. This CDR3 is built from 14 residues. Germline assignment: CDR1 SQVTM and CDR2 ANQGSEA. The CDR3 DNA follows: TGCAGCGTTGAAATGAAGGGTATGGGTGAAAAACTGTTTTTT. This translates into CSVEMKGMGEKLFF.

This clonotype was picked up many times. The chain is built from TRBV7-9 and TRBJ1-1, with D possibly matching TRBD1 (6 bases). CDR3 length: 14 residues. Per germline, CDR1 SEHNR and CDR2 FQNEAQ (reference sequence). V was trimmed by 9 bases and J by 2 bases, leaving 16 bases between them. The DNA of the CDR3 is TGTGCCAGTGCGTGGACAGCACTCAACACTGAAGCTTTCTTT. The encoded protein is CASAWTALNTEAFF.

This clonotype has a count of ten or more. This sequence joins TRBV2 and TRBJ2-1, with 9 bases that match TRBD2. The CDR3 contains 15 residues. J gave up 8 bases and V 7 bases, and 12 bases lay outside the gene matches. In germline, CDR1 is SNHLY, CDR2 FYNNEI. The CDR3 protein is CASMVGGGAAYEQFF. Written as DNA, the CDR3 is TGTGCCAGCATGGTAGGCGGGGGGGCCGCCTATGAGCAGTTCTTC.

This clonotype was counted ten times or more. The chain links TRBV6-1 to TRBJ1-1; D call uncertain. Deletions cut 6 bases from V and 1 base from J, with 6 bases between. There are 12 residues in the CDR3. CDR1 is MNHNS, CDR2 SASEGT, per germline. CDR3 in amino acids: CASSRGNTEAFF. The CDR3 DNA reads as TGTGCCAGCAGCCGGGGGAACACTGAAGCTTTCTTT.

The rearrangement links TRBV28 to TRBJ1-2, with a possible D match to TRBD1 (5 bases). Trimming took off 8 bases at V and 8 bases at J, with 12 bases between the two ends. This CDR3 has 11 amino acids. CDR1 is MDHEN, CDR2 SYDVKM, per germline. Here the CDR3 reads CASSGHWGYTF. In DNA form, the CDR3 reads TGTGCCAGCTCCGGACACTGGGGCTACACCTTC.

This clonotype was recorded at least ten times. The chain uses TRBV4-1 and TRBJ2-7; the D is unclear. V was clipped by 2 bases and J by 6 bases, with 8 bases between them. Germline CDR1 and CDR2: MGHRA and YSYEKL. The CDR3 consists of 12 residues. In nucleotides, the CDR3 is TGCGCCAGCAGCCAAAATGAGCGCGAGCAGTACTTC. Amino acid sequence: CASSQNEREQYF.

This clonotype has at least ten counts. The genes are TRBV6-1 and TRBJ2-1; 9 bases map to TRBD2. Germline assignment: CDR1 MNHNS and CDR2 SASEGT. The trim removed 5 bases at V and 7 bases at J, leaving 6 bases unmatched. CDR3 length equals 14 residues. The CDR3 region is CASSRTSEQNEQFF. CDR3 nucleotides: TGTGCCAGCAGTAGGACTAGCGAGCAAAATGAGCAGTTCTTC.

At least ten counts were recorded for this clonotype. The chain joins TRBV6-4 to TRBJ2-3, with TRBD2 identical over 10 bases. The ends lost 4 bases at V and 4 bases at J; junction bases unmatched: 5. This CDR3 has 15 amino acids. Germline V gives CDR1 MRHNA, CDR2 SNTAGT. CDR3 bases: TGTGCCAGCAGTGCCGAGCGGGGGGGCTCAGATACGCAGTATTTT. Protein: CASSAERGGSDTQYF.

This chain connects TRBV4-1 to TRBJ1-2, with a possible D match to TRBD1 (5 bases). Germline-derived CDR1 and CDR2 are MGHRA and YSYEKL. Trimming left V 6 bases short and J 1 base short, with 15 bases between. The CDR3 runs 15 residues. The CDR3 DNA reads TGCGCCAGCAGACCCCAACAGGACTTTAACTATGGCTACACCTTC. This sequence encodes CASRPQQDFNYGYTF.

The sample holds many counts of this clonotype. The chain has TRBV7-8 and TRBJ2-6, with D possibly matching TRBD2 (5 bases). The CDR3 contains 15 residues. The germline V gene has CDR1 SGHVS and CDR2 FQNEAQ. Trimming removed 5 bases from V and 2 bases from J, with 10 bases in between. The CDR3, as DNA: TGTGCCAGCAGCCCTACGAGGGCTGGGGCCAACGTCCTGACTTTC. Encoded protein: CASSPTRAGANVLTF.

For this clonotype: The CDR3 ends on some other residue instead of the conserved phenylalanine or tryptophan, so this is likely a read error. CDR3 DNA sequence: TGTGCCAGCAGCTTAGCATTTTCCGGGACAGGGGCGCCTCCCTACGAGCAGTACTAC. Protein: CASSLAFSGTGAPPYEQYY. The V call is TRBV7-2, the J call TRBJ2-7, with TRBD1 identical over 10 bases. CDR3 length equals 19 residues. Germline V CDR1 and CDR2: SGHTA, FQGNSA. The V and J ends lost 0 bases and 2 bases, in that order; junction bases with no gene match: 13.

Ten or more counts support this clonotype. The CDR3, as DNA: TGTGCCAGCAGTGCTGGATCCCCAGGTGGTGAGCAGTACTTC. This sequence encodes CASSAGSPGGEQYF. The chain is built from TRBV6-1 and TRBJ2-7; D gene ambiguous. Trimming cost V 4 bases and J 7 bases, with 17 bases left between them. Germline values: CDR1 MNHNS, CDR2 SASEGT. CDR3 length: 14 residues.

This chain joins TRBV19 and TRBJ1-2; possibly TRBD1 for D (5 bases). V gave up 5 bases and J gave up 7 bases, with 17 bases separating them. The CDR3 contains 14 residues. Germline CDR1 and CDR2: LNHDA and SQIVND (reference sequence). The CDR3 DNA reads TGTGCCAGTAGTTCTTCCGGGACTCTCTTTGGCTACACCTTC. Translation gives CASSSSGTLFGYTF.

This clonotype was detected a few times. The chain links TRBV19 to TRBJ1-2, with D uncertain. CDR1 is LNHDA and CDR2 is SQIVND in the germline V gene (reference sequence). V was cut by 6 bases and J by 4 bases, with 6 bases left in between. The CDR3 extends over 11 amino acids. In DNA, the CDR3 is TGTGCCAGTAGGGGTTTCTATGGCTACACCTTC. This gives the protein CASRGFYGYTF.

The J gene is TRBJ1-2, the V gene TRBV10-3; TRBD1 might be the D (6 bases). V lost 7 bases and J 3 bases, leaving 15 bases between the germline ends. CDR3 length: 14 residues. In germline, CDR1 is ENHRY, CDR2 SYGVKD. The CDR3, as DNA: TGTGCCATCACTGATCCTAGGGGGGACTATGGCTACACCTTC. This codes for CAITDPRGDYGYTF.

This clonotype was detected many times. The chain employs TRBV7-9 and TRBJ1-2, with D unresolved. V lost 1 base and J 2 bases, leaving 11 bases between the germline ends. The CDR3 length is 15 residues. The V gene's germline CDR1 is SEHNR and CDR2 FQNEAQ (reference sequence). The CDR3 DNA is TGTGCCAGCAGCTTAGATGATGTCAGAAACTATGGCTACACCTTC. Residues: CASSLDDVRNYGYTF. Filled out from reference TRBV7-9 and TRBJ1-2, the complete variable domain reads DTGVSQNPRHKITKRGQNVTFRCDPISEHNRLYWYRQTLGQGPEFLTYFQNEAQLEKSRLLSDRFSAERPKGSFSTLEIQRTEQGDSAMYLCASSLDDVRNYGYTFGSGTRLTVV.

This clonotype has ten or more counts. V and J are TRBV29-1 and TRBJ2-1; TRBD1 agrees at 7 bases. The CDR3 is 14 residues long. J was trimmed by 3 bases and V by 4 bases; bases with no gene match: 6. Germline CDR1 and CDR2: SQVTM and ANQGSEA. CDR3 in amino acids: CSVVPGQLYNEQFF. The CDR3 DNA sequence: TGCAGCGTTGTTCCGGGACAGCTCTACAATGAGCAGTTCTTC.

The V and J genes are TRBV5-1 and TRBJ1-4; 7 nucleotides line up with TRBD1. V lost 0 bases and J lost 8; bases outside the gene matches: 7. The CDR3 has 15 residues. Germline CDR1 and CDR2: SGHRS and YFSETQ. CDR3 in DNA: TGCGCCAGCAGCTTGGACAGGGGTTCGGGGGAAAAACTGTTTTTT. Protein sequence: CASSLDRGSGEKLFF.

About this clonotype: Given a much more abundant clone one base away, this may be a read error. This chain joins TRBV6-9 and TRBJ1-2; TRBD1 aligns across 9 bases. Germline V gene sequence: CDR1 MNHGY, CDR2 SVAAGI. The CDR3 consists of 19 residues. Losses at the gene ends were 3 bases for V and 1 base for J; bases not matched to a gene: 15. CDR3 DNA sequence: TGTGCCAGCAGTTACTTAAGATCCCGGACAGGGGCTTTTAACTATGGCTACACCTTC. It is translated as CASSYLRSRTGAFNYGYTF.